The sequence of this T cell receptor beta chain was determined in a study of CD4 T cells in relation to SARS-CoV-2 and coronaviruses. Overall study context: Controls used an HIV-1 Nef peptide pool or no peptide. Shared crossreactive spike epitopes were mapped to their HLA restriction. Study outcomes and limitations: The cross-reactivity analysis covered only spike protein, not other viral proteins.

Germline V gene sequence: CDR1 GTSNPN, CDR2 SVGIG (reference sequence). This CDR3 contains 16 residues. Losses at the gene ends were 3 bases for V and 6 bases for J; bases not matched to a gene: 10. Repertoires were generated with immunoSEQ multiplex PCR, while TCRdb's copy carries only in-frame clones and drops some. In the table there are 20,000 to 25,000 clones, around 68% of which are singletons. Concerning this clone: Its antigen is not known.

The unexposed donors gave CD4+ T cells in about 2010-2019, prior to COVID-19. After ten to eleven days of culture, CD4+ T cells were isolated. This TCR was recovered from a human donor in good health. The chain links TRBV30 to TRBJ2-5, with 13 bases fitting TRBD2. Sample: CD4+ T cells from PBMCs, cultured in vitro. CDR3 DNA sequence: TGTGCCTGGAGCGGTACTAGCGGGAGGGCCGGAAAGACCCAGTACTTC. Translated, it gives CAWSGTSGRAGKTQYF.